This TCR beta chain was recorded in a study of cytomegalovirus exposure and HLA in healthy donors. Primers included in the PCR were 60 Vbeta and 13 Jbeta primers. Libraries were prepared by immunoSEQ multiplex PCR; TCRdb keeps only in-frame clonotypes and omits some of them. The sample lists around 89,000 clones; over 70% were seen once. As for this clone: What it binds is unknown.

Study observations and caveats: Common viral pathogens seemed, in a later analysis, to connect with several of the most significant clusters. A further, later analysis showed that HLA-associated TCR beta chains (compared with equally common others) were more clonally expanded.

Sequencing was performed on PBMCs. The receptor was isolated from a girl aged 2-15 years in good health and CMV-seropositive.

The chain's CDR3 is CASSRSGMNTEAFF. As DNA, the CDR3 is TGCGCCAGCAGTCGATCGGGGATGAACACTGAAGCTTTCTTT. The chain joins TRBV10-1 to TRBJ1-1, with D hard to call. Looked up from germline, CDR1 is WNHNN and CDR2 is SYGVQD (reference sequence). There are 14 residues in the CDR3. Deletions cut 5 bases from V and 0 bases from J, with 10 bases between.